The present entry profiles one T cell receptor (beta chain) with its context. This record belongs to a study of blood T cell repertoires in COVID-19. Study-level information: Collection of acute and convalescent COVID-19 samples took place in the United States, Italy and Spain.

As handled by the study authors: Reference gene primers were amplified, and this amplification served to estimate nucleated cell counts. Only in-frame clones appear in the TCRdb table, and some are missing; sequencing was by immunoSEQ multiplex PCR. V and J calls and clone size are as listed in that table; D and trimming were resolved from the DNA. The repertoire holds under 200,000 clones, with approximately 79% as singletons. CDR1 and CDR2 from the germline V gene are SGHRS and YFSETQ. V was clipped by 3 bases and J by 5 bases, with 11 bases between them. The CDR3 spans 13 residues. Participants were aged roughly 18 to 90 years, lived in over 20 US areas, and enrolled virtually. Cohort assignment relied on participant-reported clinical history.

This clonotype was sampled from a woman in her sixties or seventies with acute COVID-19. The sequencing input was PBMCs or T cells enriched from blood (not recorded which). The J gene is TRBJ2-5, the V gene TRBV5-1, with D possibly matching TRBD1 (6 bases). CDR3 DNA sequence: TGCGCCAGCAGCTCCAGGGGTGGGGAGACCCAGTACTTC. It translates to CASSSRGGETQYF.